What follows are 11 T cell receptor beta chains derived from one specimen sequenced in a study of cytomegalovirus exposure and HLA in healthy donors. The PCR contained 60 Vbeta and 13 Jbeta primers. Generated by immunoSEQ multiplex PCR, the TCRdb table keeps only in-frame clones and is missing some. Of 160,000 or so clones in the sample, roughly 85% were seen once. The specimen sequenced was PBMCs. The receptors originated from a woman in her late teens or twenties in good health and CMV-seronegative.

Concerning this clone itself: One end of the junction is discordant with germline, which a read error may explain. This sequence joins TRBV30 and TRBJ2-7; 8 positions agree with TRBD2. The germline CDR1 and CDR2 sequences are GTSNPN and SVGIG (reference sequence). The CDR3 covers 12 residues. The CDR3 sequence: CTWGGTSHEQYF. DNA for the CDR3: TGTACCTGGGGTGGGACTAGTCACGAGCAGTACTTC.

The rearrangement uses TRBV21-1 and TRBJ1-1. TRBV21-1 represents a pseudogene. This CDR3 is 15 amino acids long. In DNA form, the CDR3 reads TGTGCCAGCAGCAATTGGAGGAGGGGGAACACTGAAGCTTTCTTT. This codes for CASSNWRRGNTEAFF.

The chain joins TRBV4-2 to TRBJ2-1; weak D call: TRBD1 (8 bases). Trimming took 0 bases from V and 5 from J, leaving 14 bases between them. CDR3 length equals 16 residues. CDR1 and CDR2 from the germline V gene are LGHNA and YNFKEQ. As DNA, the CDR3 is TGTGCCAGCAGCCAAGATATCACAGGGGGGGACAATGAGCAGTTCTTC. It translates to CASSQDITGGDNEQFF.

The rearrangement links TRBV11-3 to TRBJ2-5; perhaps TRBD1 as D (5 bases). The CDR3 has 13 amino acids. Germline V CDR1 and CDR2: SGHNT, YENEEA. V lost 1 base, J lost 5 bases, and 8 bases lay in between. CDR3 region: CASSLGGSETQYF. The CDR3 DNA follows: TGTGCCAGCAGCTTAGGGGGCTCGGAGACCCAGTACTTC.

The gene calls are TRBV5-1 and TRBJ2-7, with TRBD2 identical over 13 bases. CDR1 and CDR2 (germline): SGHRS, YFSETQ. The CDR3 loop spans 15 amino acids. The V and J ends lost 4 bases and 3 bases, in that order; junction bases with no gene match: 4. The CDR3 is CASSPRTSGGYEQYF. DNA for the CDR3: TGCGCCAGCAGCCCAAGGACTAGCGGGGGCTACGAGCAGTACTTC.

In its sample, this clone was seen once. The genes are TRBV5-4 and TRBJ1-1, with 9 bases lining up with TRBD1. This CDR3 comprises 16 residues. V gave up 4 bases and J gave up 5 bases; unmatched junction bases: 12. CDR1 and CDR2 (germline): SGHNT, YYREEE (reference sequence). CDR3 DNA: TGTGCCAGCAGCCCTTGGACAGGGGTGTTGATGACTGAAGCTTTCTTT. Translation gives CASSPWTGVLMTEAFF.

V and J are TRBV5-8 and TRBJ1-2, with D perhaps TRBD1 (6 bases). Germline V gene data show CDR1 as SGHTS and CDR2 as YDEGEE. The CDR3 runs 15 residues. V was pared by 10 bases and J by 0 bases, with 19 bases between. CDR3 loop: CAGGHPEQSNYGYTF. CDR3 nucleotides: TGTGCCGGGGGACACCCGGAGCAGTCTAACTATGGCTACACCTTC.

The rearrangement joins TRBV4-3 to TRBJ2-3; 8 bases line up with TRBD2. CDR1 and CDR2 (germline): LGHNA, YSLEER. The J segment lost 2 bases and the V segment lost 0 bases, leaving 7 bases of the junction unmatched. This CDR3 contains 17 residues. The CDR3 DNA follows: TGCGCCAGCAGCCAAGAGCGACTAGCGTCCTTCACAGATACGCAGTATTTT. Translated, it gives CASSQERLASFTDTQYF.

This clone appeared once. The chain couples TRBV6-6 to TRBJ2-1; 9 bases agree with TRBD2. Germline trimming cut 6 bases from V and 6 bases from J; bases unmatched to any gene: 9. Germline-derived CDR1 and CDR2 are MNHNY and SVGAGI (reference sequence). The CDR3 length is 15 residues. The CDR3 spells CASSSRGGGANEQFF. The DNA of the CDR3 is TGTGCCAGCAGCTCCCGGGGCGGGGGGGCCAATGAGCAGTTCTTC.

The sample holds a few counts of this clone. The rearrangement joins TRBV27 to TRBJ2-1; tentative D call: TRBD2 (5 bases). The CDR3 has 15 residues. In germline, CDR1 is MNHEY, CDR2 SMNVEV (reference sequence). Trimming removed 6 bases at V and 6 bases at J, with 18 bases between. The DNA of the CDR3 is TGTGCCAGCAGCTCTTCGAGCCTGGGAGCCAATGAGCAGTTCTTC. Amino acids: CASSSSSLGANEQFF.

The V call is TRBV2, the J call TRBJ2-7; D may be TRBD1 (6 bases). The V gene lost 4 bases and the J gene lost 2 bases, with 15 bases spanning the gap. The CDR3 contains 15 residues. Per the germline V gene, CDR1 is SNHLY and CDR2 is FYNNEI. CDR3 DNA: TGTGCCAGCAGTGGTGCCCGGGACAAGGCCTACGAGCAGTACTTC. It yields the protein CASSGARDKAYEQYF.